A single sample is the source of the 21 T cell receptor beta chains below, sequenced in a study of glioma-infiltrating T cells after dendritic cell vaccination. Assay: immunoSEQ multiplex PCR; the TCRdb copy retains only in-frame clones and omits some. The repertoire includes about 90,000 clones, around four fifths of them detected once, and approximately 6.6% sits in the top ten. The time point here: after dendritic cell vaccination, including at tumor progression/relapse. The specimen comprised blood, sampled after dendritic cell vaccination. These receptors came from a human donor with glioblastoma.

V gene TRBV6-5 combines with J gene TRBJ1-3; 7 bases are shared with TRBD1. Germline CDR1 reads MNHEY; CDR2 reads SVGAGI. The CDR3 length is 15 residues. Trimming at V came to 5 bases and at J to 2 bases, leaving 6 bases not matched to a gene. CDR3 residues: CASSGDSYTGNTIYF. CDR3 DNA: TGTGCCAGCAGTGGGGACAGCTACACTGGAAACACCATATATTTT.

The chain employs TRBV7-9 and TRBJ2-5, with 7 bases identical to TRBD1. The assigned J gene may be wrong: the sequence end matches TRBJ2-7 better. The CDR3 totals 15 residues. From germline, CDR1 is SEHNR and CDR2 FQNEAQ (reference sequence). DNA of the CDR3: TGTGCCAGCAGCTTAAGGGGGCTTAGCTCCTACGAGCAGTACTTC. Translating gives CASSLRGLSSYEQYF.

V is TRBV2 and J is TRBJ1-2, with TRBD1 as a possible D gene (6 bases). The CDR3 is made up of 11 amino acids. Trimming took off 10 bases at V and 5 bases at J, with 11 bases between the two ends. Per germline, CDR1 SNHLY and CDR2 FYNNEI. This CDR3 is CATGVGYGYTF. In DNA, the CDR3 is TGTGCCACAGGGGTGGGGTATGGCTACACCTTC. The complete variable domain, with remaining parts taken from reference TRBV2 and TRBJ1-2, reads EPEVTQTPSHQVTQMGQEVILRCVPISNHLYFYWYRQILGQKVEFLVSFYNNEISEKSEIFDDQFSVERPDGSNFTLKIRSTKLEDSAMYFCATGVGYGYTFGSGTRLTVV.

The chain uses TRBV5-1 and TRBJ1-4; no clear D. The germline gives CDR1 SGHRS, CDR2 YFSETQ. Deletions cut 0 bases from V and 7 bases from J, with 16 bases between. This CDR3 has 16 amino acids. The CDR3, as DNA: TGCGCCAGCAGCTTGGAATCGGCCCCCTCGGGTGAAAAACTGTTTTTT. Protein product: CASSLESAPSGEKLFF.

The rearrangement links TRBV5-4 to TRBJ2-7; no firm D call. The germline V and J ends were trimmed by 0 bases and 6 bases, with 10 bases remaining between them. Germline V lookup: CDR1 SGHNT, CDR2 YYREEE (reference sequence). This CDR3 has 13 amino acids. The CDR3 loop reads CASSLGSGFEQYF. In DNA form, the CDR3 reads TGTGCCAGCAGCTTGGGGTCCGGGTTCGAGCAGTACTTC.

The V and J genes are TRBV11-2 and TRBJ1-2; 10 bases line up with TRBD1. V lost 5 bases to trimming and J lost 7 bases; unmatched junction nucleotides: 4. Germline V gene data show CDR1 as SGHAT and CDR2 as FQNNGV. This CDR3 is built from 13 residues. The CDR3 DNA is TGTGCCAGCAGCGGGCGGGACAGGGGTGGCTACACCTTC. Its translation is CASSGRDRGGYTF.

V gene TRBV5-4 combines with J gene TRBJ1-5, with a weak D call TRBD1 (5 bases). The length of the CDR3 is 16 residues. CDR1 SGHNT and CDR2 YYREEE come from the germline V gene (reference sequence). Trimming shortened V by 2 bases and J by 3 bases, and 15 bases separated the two germline ends. CDR3 coding DNA: TGTGCCAGCAGCTTCTCTCCAGACAGCTACAATCAGCCCCAGCATTTT. Translating it yields CASSFSPDSYNQPQHF.

This clone was observed a few times. The chain employs TRBV5-4 and TRBJ1-4; 7 bases line up with TRBD1. The germline CDR1 and CDR2 sequences are SGHNT and YYREEE (reference sequence). CDR3 length: 15 residues. V shed 0 bases and J 5 bases; nucleotides not matched to a gene: 4. As DNA, the CDR3 is TGTGCCAGCAGCTTGGGACAGGGTTCGAATGAAAAACTGTTTTTT. This codes for CASSLGQGSNEKLFF.

The chain's CDR3 is CAISEGLSESSGANVLTF. The DNA for the CDR3 is TGTGCCATCAGCGAGGGTCTCTCCGAGAGCTCTGGGGCCAACGTCCTGACTTTC. The chain carries TRBV10-3 and TRBJ2-6, with D possibly being TRBD2 (5 bases). Trimming shortened V by 6 bases and J by 0 bases, and 18 bases separated the two germline ends. Per germline, CDR1 ENHRY and CDR2 SYGVKD. The length of the CDR3 is 18 residues.

This sequence joins TRBV7-9 and TRBJ1-1; 8 bases agree with TRBD1. After removal of 0 bases from V and 11 bases from J, the junction contained 2 bases not matched to a gene. Germline CDR1 and CDR2: SEHNR and FQNEAQ (reference sequence). This CDR3 has 12 amino acids. In DNA form, the CDR3 reads TGTGCCAGCAGCTTAGCGACAGGGGAGGCTTTCTTT. It specifies CASSLATGEAFF.

The chain couples TRBV6-5 to TRBJ2-2; D is unresolved. Germline V gives CDR1 MNHEY, CDR2 SVGAGI. The CDR3 is 13 amino acids. V shed 6 bases and J shed 5 bases, with 10 bases lying between them. CDR3 amino acids: CASRRQTTGELFF. CDR3 DNA sequence: TGTGCCAGCAGACGCCAGACTACCGGGGAGCTGTTTTTT.

V usage is TRBV2 and J usage is TRBJ1-6; 7 positions match TRBD1. CDR3 length equals 15 residues. Germline V CDR1 and CDR2: SNHLY, FYNNEI. After removal of 8 bases from V and 7 bases from J, the junction contained 11 bases not matched to a gene. Here the CDR3 reads CASGLGDRANSPLHF. The CDR3 coding sequence is TGTGCCAGCGGATTAGGAGACAGGGCCAATTCACCCCTCCACTTT.

The V gene is TRBV6-6, the J gene TRBJ2-2, with D maybe TRBD2 (6 bases). CDR3 length: 14 residues. Germline values: CDR1 MNHNY, CDR2 SVGAGI (reference sequence). V gave up 4 bases and J gave up 4 bases, with 10 bases separating them. The CDR3, as DNA: TGTGCCAGCAGTTCCCGGCGGGGCACCGGGGAGCTGTTTTTT. It is translated as CASSSRRGTGELFF.

The J gene is TRBJ1-3, the V gene TRBV7-9; weak D call: TRBD1 (6 bases). The germline V gene has CDR1 SEHNR and CDR2 FQNEAQ (reference sequence). Deletions cut 2 bases from V and 3 bases from J, with 11 bases between. This CDR3 has 15 amino acids. CDR3 sequence reads: CASSLQGKIGNTIYF. As DNA, the CDR3 is TGTGCCAGCAGCTTACAGGGGAAAATTGGAAACACCATATATTTT.

Concerning this clone itself: One end of the junction fails to match germline, which may point to a read error. The chain uses TRBV7-9 and TRBJ1-1; D may be TRBD1 (5 bases). CDR3 size: 15 residues. Germline V gene data show CDR1 as SEHNR and CDR2 as FQNEAQ (reference sequence). The CDR3: CASSLESQRGRAQIF. Here the CDR3 DNA reads TGTGCCAGCAGCTTAGAGTCTCAGCGGGGCAGGGCACAGATCTTT.

Only one count was recorded for this clone. This chain joins TRBV6-1 and TRBJ2-1; D unresolved. Germline assignment: CDR1 MNHNS and CDR2 SASEGT. Trimming pared 4 bases from V and 9 bases from J, leaving 4 bases between. CDR3 length: 10 amino acids. The CDR3 bases are TGTGCCAGCAGTGGAGGTGAGCAGTTCTTC. Its translation is CASSGGEQFF.

This clone was observed a single time. This chain uses TRBV5-8 with TRBJ1-2; D is perhaps TRBD1 (6 bases). Germline CDR1 SGHTS, CDR2 YDEGEE. The V gene lost 0 bases and the J gene lost 4 bases, with 10 bases spanning the gap. The CDR3 sequence is 14 residues long. This chain's CDR3 is CASSLDREPYGYTF. The CDR3 region has the DNA TGTGCCAGCAGCTTGGACAGGGAACCCTATGGCTACACCTTC.

This clone appeared a single time. V is TRBV7-9 and J is TRBJ1-4; D is undetermined. This CDR3 is 14 amino acids long. V shed 5 bases and J shed 6 bases, with 13 bases lying between them. Germline CDR1 SEHNR, CDR2 FQNEAQ (reference sequence). The CDR3 DNA sequence: TGTGCCAGCAGCCCTCGGACGGAGGATGAAAAACTGTTTTTT. It codes for CASSPRTEDEKLFF. The whole variable domain, remainder taken from reference TRBV7-9 and TRBJ1-4, is DTGVSQNPRHKITKRGQNVTFRCDPISEHNRLYWYRQTLGQGPEFLTYFQNEAQLEKSRLLSDRFSAERPKGSFSTLEIQRTEQGDSAMYLCASSPRTEDEKLFFGSGTQLSVL.

This chain uses TRBV6-6 with TRBJ1-5, with D perhaps matching TRBD1 (6 bases). CDR3 length equals 14 residues. Trimming cost V 5 bases and J 3 bases, with 11 bases left between them. Germline loops: CDR1 MNHNY, CDR2 SVGAGI (reference sequence). The CDR3 nucleotides read TGTGCCAGCAGTGCCCGGGACAACAATCAGCCCCAGCATTTT. This codes for CASSARDNNQPQHF.

Written as DNA, the CDR3 is TGCAGCGTTGAGGGACATCGGGCTGCTGAAGCTTTCTTT. Translating gives CSVEGHRAAEAFF. The chain joins TRBV29-1 to TRBJ1-1, with D possibly matching TRBD1 (6 bases). V lost 3 bases, J lost 6 bases, and 14 bases lay in between. CDR1 is SQVTM, CDR2 ANQGSEA, per germline. The CDR3 loop spans 13 amino acids.

The genes are TRBV7-2 and TRBJ1-2; the match to TRBD1 covers 8 bases. V shed 5 bases and J 6 bases; nucleotides not matched to a gene: 8. The CDR3 is made up of 14 amino acids. In germline, CDR1 is SGHTA, CDR2 FQGNSA. In DNA form, the CDR3 reads TGTGCCAGCAGCCGACGGGACAGGTTGGATGGCTACACCTTC. As protein: CASSRRDRLDGYTF.